Sequencing of this TCR beta chain was carried out in a study of T-cell reconstitution after alpha-beta-depleted transplantation in children (dated by TCRdb to about 2016). The study in broad terms: T-cell immune reconstitution after TCRalphabeta/CD19-depleted allogeneic hematopoietic cell transplantation in children was quantitatively tracked in the study by means of TCR repertoire profiling.

Summary of the overall study and its limitations: In some patients, the high TCRbeta diversity seen at day 60 was put down to recipient T cells and intrathymic progenitors that had survived conditioning. About two months after transplant, the apparently early recovery of alphabetaT-cell counts reportedly depended on just several hundred clones that had expanded rapidly and came from non-depleted graft cells. Over the following months the frequencies of hyperexpanded clones went down, and after one year T-cell counts and TCRbeta diversity were mostly credited to newly produced T cells.

Library preparation was by PCR. This sample was sequenced with an Illumina HiSeq 2500. TCR libraries were prepared with molecular barcoding, using unique molecular identifiers to normalize TCRbeta repertoire quantification. TCRdb handled the public reads itself, with Q25 trimming in fastp and clone calling in MiXCR, and kept productive beta chains. All rows with the same CDR3 protein become a single entry with the most common DNA and genes. In this sample the table shows 240,000 or so distinct CDR3 sequences, 7.5% to 9.5% of which occur a single time. The ten largest account for 5% to 8% of the sample. The treatment or condition label, read with the paper, signifies: allogeneic hematopoietic cell transplantation with graft depleted of TCRalphabeta T cells and CD19 B cells. TCRalphabeta/CD19-depleted allogeneic hematopoietic cell grafts were given to the transplant recipients, all of whom were children.

This clonotype was counted at least ten times. The antigen this receptor binds is unknown. Base qualities are not recorded, but no much larger clone differs from it by a single base. The specimen comprised PBMCs, mostly from graft donor cells, sampled 180 days after TCRalphabeta/CD19-depleted stem cell transplant. The sequence was obtained from a male patient younger than 18 who had a stem cell transplant for acute lymphoblastic leukemia, so the T cells may come from the graft donor.

The CDR3 sequence is CASSEERERVNTQYF. The sequence in DNA is TGTGCCAGCAGTGAGGAGCGGGAGAGGGTGAATACGCAGTATTTT. Recombination connected TRBV25-1 to TRBJ2-3; 8 central nucleotides agree with TRBD2. The CDR3 sequence holds 15 residues, the cysteine and phenylalanine included. Just CDR3 DNA is preserved here, 45 bases in frame from base 1. V ends up 3 bases short and J 7 bases short, with an unmatched junction base count of 9. In the germline V gene, CDR1 corresponds to MGHDK and CDR2 to SYGVNS.